The rows below give T cell receptor beta chains drawn from one sample of a study of blood T cell repertoires in COVID-19. Repertoires were generated with immunoSEQ multiplex PCR, while TCRdb's copy carries only in-frame clones and drops some. Of 110,000 or so clones listed, about 75% are singletons. The sample was peripheral blood. These TCRs come from an older woman with acute or convalescent COVID-19. The CDR3 runs from the conserved cysteine through the conserved F or W. Each record gives: D gene, V gene, J gene, clone size, CDR3 DNA, CDR3 protein. A D gene is named only where the DNA matches it firmly. Size tells how often a clone was seen (once, few, many) or the class of an expanded clone, and some rows leave it out.

.,TRBV7-9,TRBJ1-1,.,TGTGCCAGCAGCTCCCGAGGGGGGAACACTGAAGCTTTCTTT,CASSSRGGNTEAFF
.,TRBV7-2,TRBJ2-5,.,TGTGCCAGCAGCTTATCTTTTCGAGAGACCCAGTACTTC,CASSLSFRETQYF
.,TRBV5-1,TRBJ2-7,.,TGCGCCAGCTTTAGCGGTTGGGTGGGCCGGGGGTGGGAGCAGTACTTC,CASFSGWVGRGWEQYF
.,TRBV2,TRBJ1-1,.,TGTGCCAGCAGCGTTCAGGGGAACACTGAAGCTTTCTTT,CASSVQGNTEAFF
TRBD1,TRBV6-1,TRBJ1-3,.,TGTGCCAGCAGTGATTTTGCCCGACAGGGGGGAAACACCATATATTTT,CASSDFARQGGNTIYF
.,TRBV3-1/TRBV3-2,TRBJ2-3,.,TGTGCCAGCAGCCAAGGCGTTGCTAGCACAGATACGCAGTATTTT,CASSQGVASTDTQYF
.,TRBV5-6,TRBJ1-1,.,TGTGCCAGCAGCTTGGTGCCAGGGGCGACTTTAAACACTGAAGCTTTCTTT,CASSLVPGATLNTEAFF
TRBD1,TRBV5-1,TRBJ2-1,.,TGCGCCAGCAGCCCGGGACAGAATGAGCAGTTCTTC,CASSPGQNEQFF
.,TRBV6-4,TRBJ1-1,few,TGTGCCAGCAAATCCAGGACAACCGCCACTGAAGCTTTCTTT,CASKSRTTATEAFF
.,TRBV12-1,TRBJ2-3,.,.,CASSFAGGALGTDTQYF
TRBD2,TRBV18,TRBJ2-6,.,TGTGCCAGCTCACCAGTACTAGCGGGTGGCTATGAGGCCAACGTCCTGACTTTC,CASSPVLAGGYEANVLTF
.,TRBV2,TRBJ2-1,.,TGTGCCAGCAGACGCTCGCTAGCTTGGATGGACAATGAGCAGTTCTTC,CASRRSLAWMDNEQFF
TRBD1,TRBV9,TRBJ1-4,.,TGTGCCAGCAGCACCGACCCGGGACAGGGCGGTGAAAAACTGTTTTTT,CASSTDPGQGGEKLFF
.,TRBV10-1,TRBJ1-2,.,TGCGCCAGCAGTGACCGGGGGGCGCTTGGCTACACCTTC,CASSDRGALGYTF
.,TRBV9,TRBJ2-7,.,TGTGCCAGCAGCGTAGGCAGCAGGGTCGACGAGCAGTACTTC,CASSVGSRVDEQYF
TRBD2,TRBV3-1/TRBV3-2,TRBJ2-3,.,TGTGCCAGCAGCCCTGGACTAGCGGGGGGGCAAAATACGCAGTATTTT,CASSPGLAGGQNTQYF
.,TRBV3-1/TRBV3-2,TRBJ1-4,.,TGTGCCAGCAGCCAAGGACAGCCAGGGGAAAAACTGTTTTTT,CASSQGQPGEKLFF
.,TRBV15,TRBJ1-1,.,TGTGCCACCAGCAGAGCGCAGGGCATGAACACTGAAGCTTTCTTT,CATSRAQGMNTEAFF
.,TRBV11-2,TRBJ1-4,.,TGTGCCAGCAGCTTAGGTACGGGGAGTGAAAAACTGTTTTTT,CASSLGTGSEKLFF
TRBD1,TRBV9,TRBJ1-2,.,TGTGCCAGCAGCGTAGGGACAGGGTCAATGAACTATGGCTACACCTTC,CASSVGTGSMNYGYTF
.,TRBV6-1,TRBJ1-3,.,TGTGCCAGCAGTGCAACCCCGACAGCGAGCTCTGGAAACACCATATATTTT,CASSATPTASSGNTIYF
.,TRBV9,TRBJ2-1,.,TGTGCCAGCAGCCCCCAGGACAACTATTGGGATGAGCAGTTCTTC,CASSPQDNYWDEQFF
.,TRBV13,TRBJ2-3,once,TGTGCCAGCAGCTTAGATTCGAGCACAGATACGCAGTATTTT,CASSLDSSTDTQYF
.,TRBV3-1/TRBV3-2,TRBJ1-3,.,TGTGCCAGCAGCTCGCGGGGGGCTGGAAACACCATATATTTT,CASSSRGAGNTIYF
.,TRBV30,TRBJ2-4,once,TGTGCCTGGACCCCGGTGGGGGGGGCGCAAAACATTCAGTACTTC,CAWTPVGGAQNIQYF
.,TRBV5-1,TRBJ1-5,.,TGCGCCAGCAGCCTGGCAGGAGGGCAGGGGCCCCAGCATTTT,CASSLAGGQGPQHF
.,TRBV30,TRBJ2-7,few,TGTGCCTGGAGTCCAGGGTACGAGCAGTACTTC,CAWSPGYEQYF
TRBD1,TRBV11-3,TRBJ2-1,.,TGTGCCAGCAGCGGATCCGGGACAGGCAACAATGAGCAGTTCTTC,CASSGSGTGNNEQFF
TRBD1,TRBV2,TRBJ1-5,.,TGTGCCAGCAGTGACAGGGGGCTGGGCAATCAGCCCCAGCATTTT,CASSDRGLGNQPQHF
.,TRBV7-2,TRBJ1-1,.,TGTGCCAGCAGCTTCGGGACAACGAACACTGAAGCTTTCTTT,CASSFGTTNTEAFF
TRBD2,TRBV14,TRBJ2-3,.,TGTGCCAGCCCTTGGGAGACTAGCGGGGGAAGGGATACGCAGTATTTT,CASPWETSGGRDTQYF
TRBD1,TRBV15,TRBJ2-5,.,TGTGCCACCAGCGCCGGGACAGGGCCCCTGGAGACCCAGTACTTC,CATSAGTGPLETQYF
TRBD1,TRBV2,TRBJ1-5,.,TGTGCCAGCAGTGAAGGGGACAGGCACAATCAGCCCCAGCATTTT,CASSEGDRHNQPQHF
.,TRBV7-2,TRBJ1-6,.,TGTGCCAGCAGCCTCCCAGGGGAAGGTTCACCCCTCCACTTT,CASSLPGEGSPLHF
.,TRBV7-8,TRBJ2-5,.,TGTGCCAGCAGCTTAGGGTTACGCGGGCAAGAGACCCAGTACTTC,CASSLGLRGQETQYF
TRBD1,TRBV29-1,TRBJ1-2,.,TGCAGCGCGACACGGGACAGGGATTCCGGCTACACCTTC,CSATRDRDSGYTF
.,TRBV27,TRBJ1-6,.,TGTGCCAGCAGTTTTAAATCTCCCGGACCAGCGGGGTCACCCCTCCACTTT,CASSFKSPGPAGSPLHF
.,TRBV4-1,TRBJ2-3,once,TGCGCCAGCAGCCGAGAGACAGAAAGAAAAGGTACGCAGTATTTT,CASSRETERKGTQYF
TRBD1,TRBV29-1,TRBJ1-1,.,TGCAGCGTTCCCACGAGGGGCAGGGGGTACACTGAAGCTTTCTTT,CSVPTRGRGYTEAFF
TRBD1,TRBV5-6,TRBJ1-2,.,TGTGCCAGCAGCCCTAGAAGGACAGGGGGCGCGGGCTACACCTTC,CASSPRRTGGAGYTF
TRBD1,TRBV5-6,TRBJ1-6,.,TGTGCCAGCAGCTTGGCGGCTTGGGACAGGTCGTCTAATTCACCCCTCCACTTT,CASSLAAWDRSSNSPLHF
TRBD2,TRBV6-2/TRBV6-3,TRBJ2-1,.,TGTGCCAGCAGTTACATAAGCGGGGGGGCAAATGAGCAGTTCTTC,CASSYISGGANEQFF
.,TRBV24-1,TRBJ2-3,few,TGTGCCACCAGTGGTAACACAGATACGCAGTATTTT,CATSGNTDTQYF